This T cell receptor (beta chain) came from a study of cytomegalovirus exposure and HLA in healthy donors. Study as a whole: Later analysis reported that the roughly 120 validation repertoires shared the platform of the approximately 670 first-cohort repertoires.

This clone was seen only a few times. Its specificity is not known. Measured with immunoSEQ multiplex PCR; TCRdb has only the in-frame clones, and not every one. The profile shows 250,000 or so clones, around nine tenths of them singletons. Points from the study as a whole: It was about 150 TCR beta chains that were listed as cytomegalovirus-associated.

Per the germline V gene, CDR1 is SGHTA and CDR2 is FQGNSA. The CDR3 contains 13 residues. The V and J ends lost 4 bases and 4 bases respectively, with 8 bases between them. The material sequenced was PBMCs. The source of this sequence is a man between 18 and 29 years old in good health and CMV-seronegative. V gene TRBV7-2 combines with J gene TRBJ1-5; tentatively, D is TRBD1 (5 bases). CDR3 loop: CASSSRGNQPQHF. CDR3 DNA sequence: TGTGCCAGCAGCTCCCGGGGGAATCAGCCCCAGCATTTT.